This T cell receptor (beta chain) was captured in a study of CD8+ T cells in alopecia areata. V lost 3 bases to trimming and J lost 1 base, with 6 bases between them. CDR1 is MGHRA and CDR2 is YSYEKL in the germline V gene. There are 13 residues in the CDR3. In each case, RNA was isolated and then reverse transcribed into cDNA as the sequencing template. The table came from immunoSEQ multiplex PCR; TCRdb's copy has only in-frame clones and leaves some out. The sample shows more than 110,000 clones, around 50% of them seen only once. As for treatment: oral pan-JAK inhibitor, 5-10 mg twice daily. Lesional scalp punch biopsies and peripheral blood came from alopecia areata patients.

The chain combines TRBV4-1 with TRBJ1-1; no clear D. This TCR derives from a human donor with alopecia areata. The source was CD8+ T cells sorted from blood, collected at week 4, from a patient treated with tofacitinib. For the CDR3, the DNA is TGCGCCAGCAGCCACCCCGGGAACACTGAAGCTTTCTTT. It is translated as CASSHPGNTEAFF.